This T cell receptor (beta chain) was captured in a study of technical replicates of blood from a few donors. TCRdb's copy holds only in-frame clones and misses some; the assay was immunoSEQ multiplex PCR. This table holds 80,000 to 100,000 clones, approximately 95% found once. Specimen: T cells isolated from PBMCs. This TCR was sampled from a human donor in good health.

The CDR3 sequence: CASKTGTSILYF. As DNA, the CDR3 is TGTGCCAGCAAAACCGGGACTAGCATTTTGTACTTC. V gene TRBV6-5 combines with J gene TRBJ2-7; 9 positions agree with TRBD2. The germline V gene has CDR1 MNHEY and CDR2 SVGAGI. Losses at the gene ends were 7 bases for V and 12 bases for J; bases not matched to a gene: 10. The CDR3 is 12 amino acids.